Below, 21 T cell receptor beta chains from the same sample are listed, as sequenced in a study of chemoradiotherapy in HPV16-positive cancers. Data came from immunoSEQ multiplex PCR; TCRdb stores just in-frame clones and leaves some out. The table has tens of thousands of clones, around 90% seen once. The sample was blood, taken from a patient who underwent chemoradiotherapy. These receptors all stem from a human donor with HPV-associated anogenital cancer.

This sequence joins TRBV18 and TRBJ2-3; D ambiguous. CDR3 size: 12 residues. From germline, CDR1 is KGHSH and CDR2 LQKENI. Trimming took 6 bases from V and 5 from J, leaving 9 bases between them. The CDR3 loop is CASSWRGDTQYF. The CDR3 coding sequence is TGTGCCAGCTCTTGGCGTGGAGATACGCAGTATTTT.

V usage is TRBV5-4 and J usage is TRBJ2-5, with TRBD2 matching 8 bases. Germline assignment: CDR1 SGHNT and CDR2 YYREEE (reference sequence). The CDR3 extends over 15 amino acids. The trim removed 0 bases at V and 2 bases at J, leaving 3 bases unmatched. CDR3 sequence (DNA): TGTGCCAGCAGCTTGGGGACTAGCCGTCAAGAGACCCAGTACTTC. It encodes CASSLGTSRQETQYF. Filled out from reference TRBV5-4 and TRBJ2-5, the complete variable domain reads ETGVTQSPTHLIKTRGQQVTLRCSSQSGHNTVSWYQQALGQGPQFIFQYYREEENGRGNFPPRFSGLQFPNYSSELNVNALELDDSALYLCASSLGTSRQETQYFGPGTRLLVL.

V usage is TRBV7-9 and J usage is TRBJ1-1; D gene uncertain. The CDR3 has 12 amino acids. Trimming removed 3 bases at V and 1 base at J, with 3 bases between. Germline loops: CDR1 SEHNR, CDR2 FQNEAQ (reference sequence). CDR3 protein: CASSFSNTEAFF. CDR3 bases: TGTGCCAGCAGCTTCTCGAACACTGAAGCTTTCTTT.

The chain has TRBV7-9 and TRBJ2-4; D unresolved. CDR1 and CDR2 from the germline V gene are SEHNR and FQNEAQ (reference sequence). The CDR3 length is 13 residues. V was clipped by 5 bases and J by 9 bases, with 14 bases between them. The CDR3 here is CASSLSDVIIQYF. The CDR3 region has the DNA TGTGCCAGCAGCCTATCCGACGTGATCATTCAGTACTTC.

The CDR3: CASSFRSPHQAGTDNEQFF. The DNA for the CDR3 is TGTGCCAGCAGCTTCCGCTCCCCTCACCAAGCGGGTACCGACAATGAGCAGTTCTTC. V gene TRBV7-8 combines with J gene TRBJ2-1, with D perhaps matching TRBD2 (6 bases). Trimming removed 3 bases at V and 5 bases at J, with 26 bases between. The germline CDR1 and CDR2 sequences are SGHVS and FQNEAQ. The CDR3 contains 19 residues.

The CDR3 here is CASSPPDRGYTEAFF. CDR3 nucleotide sequence: TGTGCCAGCTCACCACCGGACAGGGGGTACACTGAAGCTTTCTTT. The rearrangement joins TRBV18 to TRBJ1-1, with 10 bases fitting TRBD1. V shed 0 bases and J 3 bases; nucleotides not matched to a gene: 1. Germline CDR1 reads KGHSH; CDR2 reads LQKENI. This CDR3 has 15 amino acids.

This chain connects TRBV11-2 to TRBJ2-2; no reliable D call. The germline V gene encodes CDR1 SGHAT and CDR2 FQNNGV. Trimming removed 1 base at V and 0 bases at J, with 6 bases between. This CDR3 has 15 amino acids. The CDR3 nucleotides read TGTGCCAGCAGCTTAGCAGCAGCGAACACCGGGGAGCTGTTTTTT. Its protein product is CASSLAAANTGELFF.

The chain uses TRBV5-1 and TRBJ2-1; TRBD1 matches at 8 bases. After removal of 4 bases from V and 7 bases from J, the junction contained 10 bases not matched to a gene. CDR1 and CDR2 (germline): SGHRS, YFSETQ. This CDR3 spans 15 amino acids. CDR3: CASSAMTGEANEQFF. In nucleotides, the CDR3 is TGCGCCAGCAGCGCGATGACAGGGGAAGCTAATGAGCAGTTCTTC.

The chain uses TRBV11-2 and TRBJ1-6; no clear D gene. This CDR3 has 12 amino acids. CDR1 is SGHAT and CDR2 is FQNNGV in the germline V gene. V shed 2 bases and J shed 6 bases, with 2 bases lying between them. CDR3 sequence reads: CASSLTNSPLHF. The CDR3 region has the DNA TGTGCCAGCAGCTTAACTAATTCACCCCTCCACTTT.

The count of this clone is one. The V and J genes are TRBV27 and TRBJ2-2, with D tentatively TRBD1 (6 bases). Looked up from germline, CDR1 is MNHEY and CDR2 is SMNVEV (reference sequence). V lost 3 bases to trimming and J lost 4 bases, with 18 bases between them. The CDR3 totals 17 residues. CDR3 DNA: TGTGCCAGCAGTTTGAAGCCCACAGGGATCGGCACCGGGGAGCTGTTTTTT. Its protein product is CASSLKPTGIGTGELFF.

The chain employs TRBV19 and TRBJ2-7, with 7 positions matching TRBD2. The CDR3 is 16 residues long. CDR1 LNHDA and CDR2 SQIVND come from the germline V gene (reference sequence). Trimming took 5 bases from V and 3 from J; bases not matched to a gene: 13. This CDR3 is CASSFGGLAANYEQYF. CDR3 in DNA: TGTGCCAGTAGTTTTGGAGGGCTAGCGGCTAACTACGAGCAGTACTTC.

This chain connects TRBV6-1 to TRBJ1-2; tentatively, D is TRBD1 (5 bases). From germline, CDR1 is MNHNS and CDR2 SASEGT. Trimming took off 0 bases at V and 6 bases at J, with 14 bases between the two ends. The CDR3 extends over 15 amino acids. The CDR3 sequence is CASSEAGRAVNGYTF. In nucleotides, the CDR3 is TGTGCCAGCAGTGAAGCAGGCAGGGCTGTCAATGGCTACACCTTC.

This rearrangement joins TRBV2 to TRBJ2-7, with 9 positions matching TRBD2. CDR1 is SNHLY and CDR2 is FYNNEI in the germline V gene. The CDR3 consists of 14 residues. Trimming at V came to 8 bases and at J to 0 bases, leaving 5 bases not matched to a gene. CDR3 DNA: TGTGCCAGCGGCCTAGCGGGACGCTCCTACGAGCAGTACTTC. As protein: CASGLAGRSYEQYF.

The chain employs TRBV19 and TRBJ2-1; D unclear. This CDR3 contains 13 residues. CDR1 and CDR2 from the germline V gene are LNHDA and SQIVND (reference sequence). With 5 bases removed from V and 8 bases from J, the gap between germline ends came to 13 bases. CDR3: CASSLDPKDEQFF. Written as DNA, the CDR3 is TGTGCCAGTAGTCTCGACCCGAAGGATGAGCAGTTCTTC.

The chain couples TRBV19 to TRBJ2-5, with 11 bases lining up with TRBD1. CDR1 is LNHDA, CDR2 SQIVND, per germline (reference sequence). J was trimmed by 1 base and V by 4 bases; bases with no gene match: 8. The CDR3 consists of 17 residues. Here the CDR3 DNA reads TGTGCCAGTAGTACTCCCGATGGACAGGGGGCCCAAGAGACCCAGTACTTC. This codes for CASSTPDGQGAQETQYF. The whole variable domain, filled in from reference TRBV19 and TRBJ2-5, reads DGGITQSPKYLFRKEGQNVTLSCEQNLNHDAMYWYRQDPGQGLRLIYYSQIVNDFQKGDIAEGYSVSREKKESFPLTVTSAQKNPTAFYLCASSTPDGQGAQETQYFGPGTRLLVL.

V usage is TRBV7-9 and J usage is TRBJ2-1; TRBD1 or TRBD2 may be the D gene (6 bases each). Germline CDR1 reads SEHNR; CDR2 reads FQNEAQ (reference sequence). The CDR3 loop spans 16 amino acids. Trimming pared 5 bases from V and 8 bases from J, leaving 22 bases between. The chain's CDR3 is CASSVGGAGVLDEQFF. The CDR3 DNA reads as TGTGCCAGCAGCGTAGGGGGAGCGGGCGTCTTGGATGAGCAGTTCTTC.

The CDR3 nucleotides are TGTGCCAGCAGCAGGCTAGCGGGGGTCCCCGATACGCAGTATTTT. It codes for CASSRLAGVPDTQYF. This chain links TRBV13 with TRBJ2-3; 10 bases align to TRBD2. Germline CDR1 reads PRHDT; CDR2 reads FYEKMQ (reference sequence). Trimming removed 5 bases from V and 6 bases from J; junction bases left unmatched: 8. This CDR3 is built from 15 residues. Filled out from reference TRBV13 and TRBJ2-3, the complete variable domain reads AAGVIQSPRHLIKEKRETATLKCYPIPRHDTVYWYQQGPGQDPQFLISFYEKMQSDKGSIPDRFSAQQFSDYHSELNMSSLELGDSALYFCASSRLAGVPDTQYFGPGTRLTVL.

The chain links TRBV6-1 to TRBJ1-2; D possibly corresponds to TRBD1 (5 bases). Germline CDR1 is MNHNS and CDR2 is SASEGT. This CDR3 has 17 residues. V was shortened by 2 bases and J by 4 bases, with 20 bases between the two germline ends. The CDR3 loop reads CASSESPGTSPVYGYTF. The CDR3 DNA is TGTGCCAGCAGTGAATCACCCGGGACTTCCCCTGTCTATGGCTACACCTTC.

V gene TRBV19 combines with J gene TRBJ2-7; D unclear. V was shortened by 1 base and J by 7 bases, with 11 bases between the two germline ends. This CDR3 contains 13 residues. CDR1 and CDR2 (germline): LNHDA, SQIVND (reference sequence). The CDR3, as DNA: TGTGCCAGTAGTATAGGACGGGCTGGGGAGCAGTACTTC. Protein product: CASSIGRAGEQYF.

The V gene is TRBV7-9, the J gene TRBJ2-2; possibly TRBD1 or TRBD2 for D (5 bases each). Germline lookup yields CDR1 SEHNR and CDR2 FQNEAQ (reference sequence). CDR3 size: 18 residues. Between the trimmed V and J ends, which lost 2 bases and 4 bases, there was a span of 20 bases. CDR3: CASSLTLPGSGSTGELFF. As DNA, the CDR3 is TGTGCCAGCAGCTTAACTTTGCCAGGGAGTGGAAGCACCGGGGAGCTGTTTTTT.

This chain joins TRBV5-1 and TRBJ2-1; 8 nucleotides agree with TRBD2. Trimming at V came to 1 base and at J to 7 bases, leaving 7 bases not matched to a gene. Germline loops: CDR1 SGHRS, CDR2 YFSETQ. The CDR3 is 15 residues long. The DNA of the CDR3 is TGCGCCAGCAGCTTGACGCCTAGCGGGCTGAATGAGCAGTTCTTC. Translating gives CASSLTPSGLNEQFF.